This T cell receptor beta chain was sequenced during a study of T cell changes during pregnancy in multiple sclerosis. This clone showed up just once. The V end lost 6 bases, the J end lost 4 bases, and 15 bases lay between the germline ends. Per germline, CDR1 SGHTA and CDR2 FQGTGA. This CDR3 has 14 residues. The protocol was immunoSEQ multiplex PCR, while the TCRdb copy is restricted to in-frame clones and leaves out a portion. The sample comprises 40,000 to 60,000 clones, about 94% of which are singletons, and roughly 0.5% rests with the top ten. Sequenced material: CD4+ T cells from peripheral blood mononuclear cells, taken in the first trimester of pregnancy. The sequence came from a female donor with multiple sclerosis, enrolled in a pregnancy study. V and J are TRBV7-3 and TRBJ2-5, with D hard to call. The chain's CDR3 is CASSPKVGLETQYF. The CDR3 nucleotides read TGTGCCAGCAGTCCGAAAGTCGGGTTAGAGACCCAGTACTTC. Drawing the rest from reference TRBV7-3 and TRBJ2-5, the complete variable domain is GAGVSQTPSNKVTEKGKYVELRCDPISGHTALYWYRQSLGQGPEFLIYFQGTGAADDSGLPNDRFFAVRPEGSVSTLKIQRTERGDSAVYLCASSPKVGLETQYFGPGTRLLVL.